One and the same sample provided the 14 T cell receptor beta chains below, sequenced in a study of T cell repertoires in cytomegalovirus infection. Using its own MiXCR run on the reads, TCRdb lists one record per CDR3 protein. The data contain under 600,000 distinct CDR3 sequences, more than 15% of them singletons. Specimen: CD8+ T cells from PBMCs. Every receptor here comes from a human donor in good health (CMV status not recorded). Some clones in this sample may be carry-over from other donors' samples.

This clonotype was recorded a few times. V usage is TRBV4-1 and J usage is TRBJ2-1; D ambiguous. Per germline, CDR1 MGHRA and CDR2 YSYEKL. The CDR3 consists of 16 residues. With 2 bases removed from V and 4 bases from J, the gap between germline ends came to 15 bases. CDR3 nucleotide sequence: TGCGCCAGCAGCCAAAACCTAGGAGATACATACAATGAGCAGTTCTTC. It yields the protein CASSQNLGDTYNEQFF.

On this clonotype: A single base separates this from a much larger clone, so it may be a read error. The V gene is TRBV12-3 or TRBV12-4, the J gene TRBJ1-2; maybe TRBD1 (5 bases). V was pared by 5 bases and J by 7 bases, with 14 bases between. The CDR3 consists of 13 residues. The CDR3 spells CASSQDSGIGYTF. For the CDR3, the DNA is TGTGCCAGCAGTCAAGACAGTGGTATTGGCTACACCTTC.

This clonotype was counted many times. This chain joins TRBV11-2 and TRBJ2-7, with a weak D call TRBD2 (6 bases). The ends were cut back, 6 bases at V and 3 bases at J, with 15 bases in the middle. The CDR3 spans 14 residues. Germline V CDR1 and CDR2: SGHAT, FQNNGV. CDR3 loop: CASRGGGASYEQYF. The CDR3 nucleotides are TGTGCCAGCAGAGGAGGCGGGGCCAGCTACGAGCAGTACTTC.

This clonotype was picked up many times. This sequence joins TRBV25-1 and TRBJ1-1; 9 bases agree with TRBD1. This CDR3 spans 17 amino acids. Losses at the gene ends were 3 bases for V and 0 bases for J; bases not matched to a gene: 8. The germline gives CDR1 MGHDK, CDR2 SYGVNS. The DNA for the CDR3 is TGTGCCAGCAGTGACCTCCCGGGGACAGGGCTGAACACTGAAGCTTTCTTT. Translation: CASSDLPGTGLNTEAFF.

The J gene is TRBJ2-1, the V gene TRBV9, with 11 bases aligning to TRBD2. Germline V CDR1 and CDR2: SGDLS, YYNGEE. The trim removed 4 bases at V and 13 bases at J, leaving 4 bases unmatched. This CDR3 spans 12 amino acids. CDR3 DNA: TGTGCCAGCAGCTCGACTAGCGGGACCCAGTTCTTC. This codes for CASSSTSGTQFF.

This clonotype appeared many times. The rearrangement uses TRBV12-3 or TRBV12-4 and TRBJ1-6, with D uncertain. This CDR3 region has 15 residues. V was pared by 2 bases and J by 9 bases, with 14 bases between. The DNA of the CDR3 is TGTGCCAGCAGTTTATCTGGGTCCGGGATTTCACCCCTCCACTTT. This encodes CASSLSGSGISPLHF.

This clonotype was observed a handful of times. This chain joins TRBV12-3 or TRBV12-4 and TRBJ2-3; D is uncertain. Trimming stripped 3 bases from V and 0 bases from J, with 16 bases between. The CDR3 covers 17 residues. The CDR3 region is CASSFWPRNHSTDTQYF. As DNA, the CDR3 is TGTGCCAGCAGTTTCTGGCCCCGAAATCATAGCACAGATACGCAGTATTTT.

This clonotype was seen many times. The chain carries TRBV7-8 and TRBJ2-4; 9 nucleotides match TRBD1. CDR3 length: 14 residues. V lost 2 bases to trimming and J lost 7 bases; unmatched junction nucleotides: 3. Per the germline V gene, CDR1 is SGHVS and CDR2 is FQNEAQ. CDR3 amino acids: CASSLRGTGNIQYF. Here the CDR3 DNA reads TGTGCCAGCAGCTTAAGGGGGACAGGGAACATTCAGTACTTC.

At least ten counts were recorded for this clonotype. The chain has TRBV7-2 and TRBJ2-1; no clear D gene. Trimming stripped 4 bases from V and 5 bases from J, with 12 bases between. This CDR3 region has 14 residues. Germline-derived CDR1 and CDR2 are SGHTA and FQGNSA. In DNA, the CDR3 is TGTGCCAGCAGCTCAGAGGACGGTAACAATGAGCAGTTCTTC. Translated, it gives CASSSEDGNNEQFF.

This clonotype has more than one count but fewer than ten. This chain connects TRBV27 to TRBJ2-7; the match to TRBD1 covers 9 bases. Trimming removed 0 bases from V and 5 bases from J; junction bases left unmatched: 2. Germline V gene lookup returns CDR1 MNHEY and CDR2 SMNVEV (reference sequence). The CDR3 is 14 amino acids. The CDR3 nucleotides are TGTGCCAGCAGTTTATCGAGGACAGGGGACGAGCAGTACTTC. Its protein product is CASSLSRTGDEQYF.

The CDR3 is CSVEDHSYGYTF. The CDR3 coding sequence is TGCAGCGTTGAAGATCACAGCTATGGCTACACCTTC. This chain links TRBV29-1 with TRBJ1-2; D is ambiguous. V was clipped by 0 bases and J by 4 bases, with 6 bases between them. Germline CDR1 SQVTM, CDR2 ANQGSEA. The CDR3 is 12 amino acids.

The table lists this clonotype with a few counts. CDR3 in amino acids: CASSLALLGDTIYF. Written as DNA, the CDR3 is TGTGCCAGCAGTTTAGCGCTTCTAGGAGACACCATATATTTT. The V and J genes are TRBV12-3 or TRBV12-4 and TRBJ1-3; D is uncertain. The CDR3 extends over 14 amino acids. V lost 0 bases and J lost 8, with 11 bases in between.

This clonotype came up many times. The V and J genes are TRBV7-9 and TRBJ1-1; TRBD1 might be the D (5 bases). CDR1 and CDR2 from the germline V gene are SEHNR and FQNEAQ (reference sequence). Between the trimmed V and J ends, which lost 2 bases and 1 base, there was a span of 11 bases. The CDR3 extends over 15 amino acids. This chain's CDR3 is CASSLPGRRNTEAFF. The CDR3 nucleotides read TGTGCCAGCAGCTTACCGGGACGTAGGAACACTGAAGCTTTCTTT.

The V call is TRBV19, the J call TRBJ2-2; the D is unclear. Germline-derived CDR1 and CDR2 are LNHDA and SQIVND (reference sequence). This CDR3 contains 14 residues. V was trimmed by 3 bases and J by 2 bases, leaving 7 bases between them. CDR3 coding DNA: TGTGCCAGTAGTATTAGGAGCAACACCGGGGAGCTGTTTTTT. Translation: CASSIRSNTGELFF.